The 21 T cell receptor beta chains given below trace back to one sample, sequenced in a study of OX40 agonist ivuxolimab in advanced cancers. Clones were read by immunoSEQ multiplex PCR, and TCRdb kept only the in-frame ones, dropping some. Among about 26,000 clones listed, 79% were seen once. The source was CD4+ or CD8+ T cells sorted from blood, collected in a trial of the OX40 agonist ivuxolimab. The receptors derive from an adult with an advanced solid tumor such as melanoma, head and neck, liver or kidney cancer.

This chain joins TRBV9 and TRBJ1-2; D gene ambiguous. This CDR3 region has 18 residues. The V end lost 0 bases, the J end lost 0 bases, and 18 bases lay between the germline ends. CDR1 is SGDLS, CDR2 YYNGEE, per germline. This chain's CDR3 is CASSVEGFSSTANYGYTF. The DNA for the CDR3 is TGTGCCAGCAGCGTAGAGGGTTTCTCGAGCACCGCTAACTATGGCTACACCTTC.

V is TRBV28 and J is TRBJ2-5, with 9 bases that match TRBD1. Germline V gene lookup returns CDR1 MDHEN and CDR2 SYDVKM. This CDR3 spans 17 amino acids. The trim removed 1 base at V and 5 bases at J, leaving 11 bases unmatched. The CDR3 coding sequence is TGTGCCAGCAGTTTATCTACTGTACAGGGGGCTCGGGAGACCCAGTACTTC. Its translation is CASSLSTVQGARETQYF.

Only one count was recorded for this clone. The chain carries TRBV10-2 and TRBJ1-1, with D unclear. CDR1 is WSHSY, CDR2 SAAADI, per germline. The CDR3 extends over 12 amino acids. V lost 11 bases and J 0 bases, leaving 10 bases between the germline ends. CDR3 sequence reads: CASGQLNTEAFF. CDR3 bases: TGCGCCTCAGGCCAGCTGAACACTGAAGCTTTCTTT.

CDR3 in amino acids: CASSIGTGARRETQYF. DNA for the CDR3: TGTGCCAGTAGTATCGGGACTGGAGCAAGGCGGGAGACCCAGTACTTC. The chain employs TRBV19 and TRBJ2-5; TRBD2 is a possible D gene (6 bases). Per germline, CDR1 LNHDA and CDR2 SQIVND (reference sequence). The germline V and J ends were trimmed by 3 bases and 5 bases, with 19 bases remaining between them. The CDR3 length is 16 residues.

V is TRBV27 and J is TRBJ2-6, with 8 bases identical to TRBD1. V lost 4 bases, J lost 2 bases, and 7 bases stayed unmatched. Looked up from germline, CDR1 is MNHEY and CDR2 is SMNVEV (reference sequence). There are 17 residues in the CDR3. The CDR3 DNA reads TGTGCCAGCAGTTCCGACAGGGGAGTCGCTGGGGCCAACGTCCTGACTTTC. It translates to CASSSDRGVAGANVLTF. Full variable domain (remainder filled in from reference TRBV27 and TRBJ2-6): EAQVTQNPRYLITVTGKKLTVTCSQNMNHEYMSWYRQDPGLGLRQIYYSMNVEVTDKGDVPEGYKVSRKEKRNFPLILESPSPNQTSLYFCASSSDRGVAGANVLTFGAGSRLTVL.

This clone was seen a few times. In nucleotides, the CDR3 is TGCGCCAGCATAGCCAACACTGAAGCTTTCTTT. Translating gives CASIANTEAFF. The chain combines TRBV10-2 with TRBJ1-1; D is unresolved. The CDR3 runs to 11 residues. From germline, CDR1 is WSHSY and CDR2 SAAADI. V was shortened by 7 bases and J by 2 bases, with 5 bases between the two germline ends.

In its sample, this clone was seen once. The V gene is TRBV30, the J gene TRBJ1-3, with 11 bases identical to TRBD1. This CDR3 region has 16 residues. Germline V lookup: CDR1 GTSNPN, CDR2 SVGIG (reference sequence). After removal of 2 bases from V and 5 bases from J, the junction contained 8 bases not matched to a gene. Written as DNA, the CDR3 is TGTGCCTGGAGTATCGGGACAGGGGGTGATCGAAACACCATATATTTT. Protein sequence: CAWSIGTGGDRNTIYF.

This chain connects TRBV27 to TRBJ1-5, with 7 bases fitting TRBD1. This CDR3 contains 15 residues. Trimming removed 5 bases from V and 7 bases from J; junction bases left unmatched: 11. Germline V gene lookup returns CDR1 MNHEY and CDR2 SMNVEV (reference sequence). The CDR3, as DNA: TGTGCCAGCAGTCGCCGGGACAGCCTGGACCAGCCCCAGCATTTT. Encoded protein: CASSRRDSLDQPQHF.

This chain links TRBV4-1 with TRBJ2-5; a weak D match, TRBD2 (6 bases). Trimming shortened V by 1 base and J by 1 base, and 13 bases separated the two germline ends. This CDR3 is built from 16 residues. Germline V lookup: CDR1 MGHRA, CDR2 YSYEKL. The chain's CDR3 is CASSQVSGGLQETQYF. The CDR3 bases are TGCGCCAGCAGCCAAGTTTCCGGGGGTCTCCAAGAGACCCAGTACTTC.

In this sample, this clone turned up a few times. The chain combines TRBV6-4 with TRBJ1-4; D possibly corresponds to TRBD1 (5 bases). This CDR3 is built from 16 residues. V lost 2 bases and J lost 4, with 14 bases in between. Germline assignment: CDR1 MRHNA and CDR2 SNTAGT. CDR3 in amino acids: CASSDPWGRFNEKLFF. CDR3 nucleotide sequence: TGTGCCAGCAGTGACCCGTGGGGGAGATTTAATGAAAAACTGTTTTTT.

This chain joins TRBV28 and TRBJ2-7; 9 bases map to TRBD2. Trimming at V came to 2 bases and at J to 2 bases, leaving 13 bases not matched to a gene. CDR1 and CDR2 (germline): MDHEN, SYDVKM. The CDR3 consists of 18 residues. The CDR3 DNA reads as TGTGCCAGCAGTTTAGCCCCCTCGGTAGCGGGGGACCCCTACGAGCAGTACTTC. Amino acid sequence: CASSLAPSVAGDPYEQYF.

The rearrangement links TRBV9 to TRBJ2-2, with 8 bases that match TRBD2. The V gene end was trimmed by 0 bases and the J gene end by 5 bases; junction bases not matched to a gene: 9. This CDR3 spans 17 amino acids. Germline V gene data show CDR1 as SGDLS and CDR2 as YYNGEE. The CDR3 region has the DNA TGTGCCAGCAGCGTAGCGTCAGGACCGGGGGGGACCGGGGAGCTGTTTTTT. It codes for CASSVASGPGGTGELFF.

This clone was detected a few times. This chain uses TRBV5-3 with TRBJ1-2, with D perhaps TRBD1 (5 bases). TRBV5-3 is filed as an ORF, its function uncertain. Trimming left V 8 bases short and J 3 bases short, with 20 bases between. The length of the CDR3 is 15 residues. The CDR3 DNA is TGTGCCAGCACCCTTTCCGGCCGGGGGGACTATGGCTACACCTTC. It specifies CASTLSGRGDYGYTF.

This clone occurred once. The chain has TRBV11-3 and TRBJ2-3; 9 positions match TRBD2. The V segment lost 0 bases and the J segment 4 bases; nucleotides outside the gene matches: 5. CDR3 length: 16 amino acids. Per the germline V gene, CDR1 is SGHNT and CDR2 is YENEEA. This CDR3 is CASSLDRRGGADTQYF. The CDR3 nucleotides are TGTGCCAGCAGCTTAGATCGGCGGGGGGGCGCAGATACGCAGTATTTT.

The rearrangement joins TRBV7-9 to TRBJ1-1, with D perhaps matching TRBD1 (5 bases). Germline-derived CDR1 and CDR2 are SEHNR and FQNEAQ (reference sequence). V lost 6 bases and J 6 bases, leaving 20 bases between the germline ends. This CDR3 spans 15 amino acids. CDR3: CASSLTGTIIAEAFF. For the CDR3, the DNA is TGTGCCAGCAGTTTGACCGGGACCATTATCGCTGAAGCTTTCTTT.

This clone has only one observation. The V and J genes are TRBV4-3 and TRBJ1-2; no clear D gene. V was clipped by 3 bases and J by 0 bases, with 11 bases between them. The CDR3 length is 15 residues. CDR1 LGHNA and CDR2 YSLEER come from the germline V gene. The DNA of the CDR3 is TGCGCCAGCAGCCAGCAGGATCCTACTAACTATGGCTACACCTTC. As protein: CASSQQDPTNYGYTF.

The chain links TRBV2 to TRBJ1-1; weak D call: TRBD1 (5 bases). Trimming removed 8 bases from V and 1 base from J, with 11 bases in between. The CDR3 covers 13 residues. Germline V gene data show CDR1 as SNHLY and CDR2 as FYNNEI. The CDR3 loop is CASPGRTNTEAFF. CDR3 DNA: TGTGCCAGCCCGGGACGCACGAACACTGAAGCTTTCTTT.

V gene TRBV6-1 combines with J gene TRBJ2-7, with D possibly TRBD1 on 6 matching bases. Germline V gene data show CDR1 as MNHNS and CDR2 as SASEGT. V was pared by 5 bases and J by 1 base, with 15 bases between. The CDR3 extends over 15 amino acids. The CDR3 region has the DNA TGTGCCAGCAGTATCTCCGGGACAATGTCCTACGAGCAGTACTTC. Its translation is CASSISGTMSYEQYF.

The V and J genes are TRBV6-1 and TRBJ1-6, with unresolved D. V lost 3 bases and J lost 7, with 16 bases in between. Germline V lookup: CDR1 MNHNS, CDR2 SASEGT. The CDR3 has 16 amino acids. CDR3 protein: CASSESITAPNSPLHF. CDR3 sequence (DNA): TGTGCCAGCAGTGAGTCGATCACCGCTCCAAATTCACCCCTCCACTTT.

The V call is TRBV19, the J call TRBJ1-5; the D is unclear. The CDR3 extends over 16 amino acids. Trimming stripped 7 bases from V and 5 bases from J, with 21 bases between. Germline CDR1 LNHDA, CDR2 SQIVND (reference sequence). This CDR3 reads CASTRRRRELHQPQHF. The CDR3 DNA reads TGTGCCAGTACCCGGCGGCGGAGAGAGTTGCATCAGCCCCAGCATTTT.

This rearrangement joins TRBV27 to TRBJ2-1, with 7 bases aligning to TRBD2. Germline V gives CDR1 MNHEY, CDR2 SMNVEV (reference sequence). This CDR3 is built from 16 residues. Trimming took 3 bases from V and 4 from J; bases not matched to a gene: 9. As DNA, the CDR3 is TGTGCCAGCAGTTTTCCTAAGTGGGAGGGTTACAATGAGCAGTTCTTC. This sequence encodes CASSFPKWEGYNEQFF.